The clone carrying this TCR beta chain was seen at least ten times. The antigen remains unidentified. The read gets to within 3 residues of the CDR3 end, and the germline J gene fills in the rest. This CDR3 has 14 residues. Trimming removed 3 bases from V and 6 bases from J; junction bases left unmatched: 6. Germline assignment: CDR1 PRHDT and CDR2 FYEKMQ (reference sequence). The data stem from a study of T cell clonality in common variable immunodeficiency. Study findings and constraints: The cause of increased CVID clonality remains unclear without subpopulation sequencing.

Some clones are missing from TCRdb's copy, which holds only in-frame ones; the method was immunoSEQ multiplex PCR. The sample counts about 60,000 clones, none seen once; the ten largest own less than 2%. Each donor provided about 5 to 9 ml of heparinized whole blood. This receptor was identified in a person aged 18-70 years in good health. V gene TRBV13 combines with J gene TRBJ1-2; 8 bases align to TRBD1. The sample was peripheral blood mononuclear cells. CDR3 residues: CASSFDRGVNGYTF. The DNA read from the CDR3 is TGTGCCAGCAGCTTTGACAGGGGTGTTAATGGC.